The rows below give T cell receptor beta chains drawn from one sample of a study of Ad26.COV2.S vaccination and SARS-CoV-2 variants. Measured with immunoSEQ multiplex PCR; TCRdb has only the in-frame clones, and not every one. Of fewer than 300,000 clones detected, around 87% appear once; the ten largest clones hold 3% to 4%. This material consisted of peripheral blood, taken in a trial of Ad26.COV2.S vaccine versus placebo. The source is a person aged 18-65 years who received the Ad26.COV2.S COVID-19 vaccine or a placebo. The CDR3 runs from the conserved cysteine through the conserved F or W. The D gene is left open where the match is weak. Expanded clones are given a class, and other clones once, few, many or no size at all.

j_call | cdr3_length | clone_size | d_call | v_call | cdr3_aa | cdr3_nt
TRBJ2-3 | 13 | once | . | TRBV5-1 | CASSVVGGETQYF | TGCGCCAGCAGCGTCGTTGGGGGTGAGACGCAGTATTTT
TRBJ2-7 | 14 | . | . | TRBV19 | CASSIGGAPYEQYF | TGTGCCAGTAGTATAGGGGGGGCACCCTACGAGCAGTACTTC
TRBJ2-2 | 16 | . | TRBD2 | TRBV19 | CASSEVAGVRTGELFF | TGTGCCAGTAGTGAAGTAGCGGGAGTGCGCACCGGGGAGCTGTTTTTT
TRBJ2-2 | 16 | . | TRBD1 | TRBV7-3 | CASSLNRQGNTGELFF | TGTGCCAGCAGCTTAAACCGACAGGGGAACACCGGGGAGCTGTTTTTT
TRBJ2-1 | 16 | . | TRBD2 | TRBV5-1 | CASSPWGGSSYNEQFF | TGCGCCAGCAGCCCCTGGGGCGGGAGCTCCTACAATGAGCAGTTCTTC
TRBJ2-7 | 15 | . | . | TRBV5-1 | CASSLGTPGLNEQYF | TGCGCCAGCAGCTTGGGAACCCCGGGACTTAACGAGCAGTACTTC
TRBJ1-1 | 14 | . | . | TRBV7-2 | CASSPRDKSTEAFF | TGTGCCAGCAGCCCCCGGGACAAAAGCACTGAAGCTTTCTTT
TRBJ2-7 | 16 | . | . | TRBV7-2 | CASSFSRDNPPGEQYF | TGTGCCAGCAGCTTTAGTCGGGACAACCCCCCGGGGGAGCAGTACTTC
TRBJ1-1 | 12 | once | . | TRBV5-6 | CASSATGIEAFF | TGTGCCAGCAGCGCGACCGGAATTGAAGCTTTCTTT
TRBJ1-2 | 15 | . | . | TRBV19 | CASSPRSGGYYGYTF | TGTGCCAGTAGTCCGCGGTCCGGCGGATACTATGGCTACACCTTC
TRBJ1-3 | 16 | . | TRBD1 | TRBV7-2 | CASSWTGGSSGNTIYF | TGTGCCAGCAGCTGGACAGGGGGTTCCTCTGGAAACACCATATATTTT
TRBJ1-3 | 20 | . | TRBD1 | TRBV5-1 | CASSLVPPRQGAFSGNTIYF | TGCGCCAGCAGCTTGGTCCCTCCCCGGCAGGGGGCTTTCTCTGGAAACACCATATATTTT
TRBJ1-2 | 13 | . | . | TRBV29-1 | CSAARGLDYGYTF | TGCAGCGCTGCGCGGGGATTGGACTATGGCTACACCTTC
TRBJ1-5 | 15 | . | TRBD1 | TRBV6-1 | CASSEDGTGYQPQHF | TGTGCCAGCAGTGAAGATGGGACAGGTTATCAGCCCCAGCATTTT
TRBJ2-1 | 15 | . | . | TRBV27 | CASSSGGAPYNEQFF | TGTGCCAGCAGTTCTGGGGGGGCCCCCTACAATGAGCAGTTCTTC
TRBJ2-7 | 16 | . | TRBD2 | TRBV5-1 | CASSLDPSGVSYEQYF | TGCGCCAGCAGCTTGGACCCTAGCGGGGTCTCCTACGAGCAGTACTTC
TRBJ2-7 | 13 | . | TRBD1 | TRBV5-6 | CASSQDRGWEQYF | TGTGCCAGCAGCCAGGACAGGGGATGGGAGCAGTACTTC
TRBJ1-5 | 14 | . | . | TRBV7-8 | CASSLAVLGQPQHF | TGTGCCAGCAGCTTAGCGGTCCTTGGGCAGCCCCAGCATTTT
TRBJ2-3 | 18 | . | . | TRBV6-1 | CASSEVNFQPTNTDTQYF | TGTGCCAGCAGTGAAGTCAACTTCCAACCAACAAACACAGATACGCAGTATTTT
TRBJ1-2 | 14 | . | . | TRBV10-2 | CASSEVSYNYGYTF | TGCGCCAGCAGTGAGGTCAGCTATAACTATGGCTACACCTTC
TRBJ2-1 | 13 | few | . | TRBV5-6 | CASRAEVDGRSVF | TGTGCCAGCAGAGCCGAGGTAGACGGCCGTTCCGTCTTC
TRBJ2-1 | 13 | . | . | TRBV7-3 | CASSLFRYNEQFF | TGTGCCAGCAGCTTATTTCGGTACAATGAGCAGTTCTTC
TRBJ2-7 | 14 | . | . | TRBV10-2 | CASSEPTGSREQYF | TGCGCCAGCAGTGAACCGACAGGTTCCCGCGAGCAGTACTTC
TRBJ2-7 | 11 | few | . | TRBV30 | CAWSARSEQYF | TGTGCCTGGAGTGCTCGCTCCGAGCAGTACTTC
TRBJ2-7 | 16 | . | TRBD2 | TRBV2 | CASSERSLAGGGEQYF | TGTGCCAGCAGTGAAAGGTCTCTAGCGGGAGGAGGCGAGCAGTACTTC
TRBJ2-2 | 16 | . | . | TRBV5-1 | CASSLGGKVNIGELFF | TGCGCCAGCAGCTTGGGGGGGAAAGTGAACATCGGGGAGCTGTTTTTT
TRBJ1-1 | 16 | . | . | TRBV7-2 | CASSLASVRANTEAFF | TGTGCCAGCAGCTTAGCATCGGTCAGGGCGAACACTGAAGCTTTCTTT
TRBJ1-4 | 18 | . | . | TRBV4-1 | CASSQVLTGEATNEKLFF | TGCGCCAGCAGCCAAGTGCTGACGGGGGAAGCAACTAATGAAAAACTGTTTTTT
TRBJ2-7 | 12 | . | . | TRBV25-1 | CASSSLEYEQYF | TGTGCCAGTTCATCACTCGAGTACGAGCAGTACTTC
TRBJ2-7 | 15 | few | TRBD1 | TRBV3-1/TRBV3-2 | CASSQGGTGAYEQYF | TGTGCCAGCAGCCAAGGGGGGACAGGAGCCTACGAGCAGTACTTC
TRBJ2-7 | 14 | . | . | TRBV10-3 | CAIRETAYSYEQYF | TGTGCCATCAGGGAGACAGCTTACTCCTACGAGCAGTACTTC
TRBJ2-6 | 16 | . | TRBD1 | TRBV2 | CASTPGQGAGANVLTF | TGTGCCAGCACTCCGGGACAGGGTGCTGGGGCCAACGTCCTGACTTTC
TRBJ2-2 | 15 | . | . | TRBV6-5 | CASSYSGSDTGELFF | TGTGCCAGCAGTTACTCAGGGTCGGACACCGGGGAGCTGTTTTTT
TRBJ2-1 | 14 | . | . | TRBV4-2 | CASSQDLEYNEQFF | TGTGCCAGCAGCCAAGATTTGGAGTACAATGAGCAGTTCTTC
TRBJ1-1 | 14 | . | . | TRBV9 | CASSARGWGTEAFF | TGTGCCAGCAGCGCCCGGGGCTGGGGCACTGAAGCTTTCTTT
TRBJ2-6 | 14 | . | . | TRBV5-4 | CASSWDSGANVLTF | TGTGCCAGCAGTTGGGACTCCGGGGCCAACGTCCTGACTTTC
TRBJ2-1 | 13 | . | TRBD2 | TRBV10-2 | CASGLAGGNEQFF | TGCGCCTCGGGACTAGCGGGAGGAAATGAGCAGTTCTTC
TRBJ2-3 | 16 | . | . | TRBV6-2/TRBV6-3 | CASSYGSQGGFDTQYF | TGTGCCAGCAGTTACGGATCCCAGGGGGGTTTTGATACGCAGTATTTT
TRBJ2-2 | 17 | . | TRBD2 | TRBV4-3 | CASSQPGLAGNTGELFF | TGCGCCAGCAGCCAACCAGGACTAGCGGGGAACACCGGGGAGCTGTTTTTT
TRBJ2-7 | 12 | . | . | TRBV19 | CASSISRNEQYF | TGTGCCAGTAGTATCTCCAGGAACGAGCAGTACTTC
TRBJ1-4 | 11 | . | . | TRBV19 | CASRKIQKMFF | TGTGCCAGTAGGAAAATCCAGAAGATGTTTTTT
TRBJ2-5 | 12 | . | TRBD1 | TRBV10-3 | CAIRGQQETQYF | TGTGCCATCAGGGGACAGCAAGAGACCCAGTACTTC
TRBJ2-1 | 18 | . | TRBD2 | TRBV4-1 | CASSQDGAGTRLNNEQFF | TGCGCCAGCAGCCAAGATGGCGCCGGGACTAGGCTTAACAATGAGCAGTTCTTC
TRBJ2-1 | 17 | . | TRBD2 | TRBV11-2 | CASSPGLAGTSYNEQFF | TGTGCCAGCAGCCCTGGACTAGCGGGCACCTCCTACAATGAGCAGTTCTTC
TRBJ2-5 | 14 | . | TRBD1 | TRBV5-1 | CASSLQGEQETQYF | TGCGCCAGCAGCTTGCAGGGGGAACAAGAGACCCAGTACTTC
TRBJ1-1 | 14 | . | . | TRBV7-8 | CASSLLVRGTEAFF | TGTGCCAGCAGCCTCCTGGTGAGGGGCACTGAAGCTTTCTTT
TRBJ2-3 | 13 | few | . | TRBV7-2 | CASSLARADTQYF | TGTGCCAGCAGCTTAGCGCGGGCAGATACGCAGTATTTT
TRBJ2-7 | 15 | few | . | TRBV5-8 | CASSLALQASYEQYF | TGTGCCAGCAGCTTGGCCTTACAGGCATCCTACGAGCAGTACTTC
TRBJ2-1 | 12 | . | . | TRBV5-6 | CASSLFRSNGFF | TGTGCCAGCAGCTTGTTTAGGTCTAATGGTTTCTTC
TRBJ2-3 | 16 | . | . | TRBV4-1 | CASSQKGGRGTDTQYF | TGCGCCAGCAGCCAAAAAGGGGGACGTGGCACAGATACGCAGTATTTT
TRBJ1-1 | 15 | . | . | TRBV11-2 | CASSLIRGVNTEAFF | TGTGCCAGCAGCTTAATTCGAGGGGTTAACACTGAAGCTTTCTTT